This TCR beta chain emerged from a study of blood T cells in healthy people across ages. Findings and limits, study-wide: A roughly linear fall in TCR beta diversity per million T cells was seen with increasing age. The lack of PBMC sorting stopped any conclusive naive versus antigen-experienced comparison.

V lost 6 bases, J lost 5 bases, and 14 bases lay in between. Germline-derived CDR1 and CDR2 are DFQATT and SNEGSKA (reference sequence). The CDR3 is made up of 13 amino acids. The count of this clonotype is one. What it binds is unknown. For the second PCR, which ran for about 7 to 11 cycles, a sample-barcoded 5' primer and a J-beta primer mix were used. CDR3-containing paired-end reads numbering at least 2.5 million came from each sample. In TCRdb, the 5' RACE reads were re-called with MiXCR into one record per CDR3 protein. The sample carries about 1 million distinct CDR3 sequences, over 35% recorded once.

The clonotype originates from a woman aged 60-70 years in good health. The rearrangement uses TRBV20-1 and TRBJ1-5, with a possible D match to TRBD1 (5 bases). Sample: blood. The CDR3 region is CSAHRGPDQPQHF. The CDR3 region has the DNA TGCAGTGCCCACCGGGGCCCCGATCAGCCCCAGCATTTT.